This T cell receptor beta chain is drawn from a study of blood T cell repertoires in COVID-19. Whole-study context: Some COVID-19 samples were acute and others convalescent; all came from the United States, Italy and Spain. Nucleic acid was either cDNA or gDNA, and it came from T cells, B-cell-depleted T cells, or PBMCs.

Per germline, CDR1 SEHNR and CDR2 FQNEAQ (reference sequence). The CDR3 is made up of 15 amino acids. Trimming cost V 5 bases and J 6 bases, with 17 bases left between them. Authors' data handling: From reference gene primer amplification, estimates of nucleated cell counts were derived. Only in-frame clones appear in the TCRdb table, and some are missing; sequencing was by immunoSEQ multiplex PCR. V, J and clone size were drawn from that table, and D and trimming were deduced from the DNA. The sample yields approximately 410,000 clones, about nine tenths seen once. Sequencing was carried out using peripheral blood. The TCR originated in a woman in her 30s with active or convalescent COVID-19. The J gene is TRBJ1-5, the V gene TRBV7-9, with D maybe TRBD1 (6 bases). In DNA form, the CDR3 reads TGTGCCAGCAGCGAACAAGGGACAACGTCTCAGCCCCAGCATTTT. Protein sequence: CASSEQGTTSQPQHF.